This TCR beta chain derives from a study of T-cell memory formation after mild COVID-19. Study as a whole: Each donor largely had its own TCR clusters.

V lost 4 bases to trimming and J lost 5 bases; unmatched junction nucleotides: 4. This CDR3 region has 13 residues. Of note for this clonotype: Its antigen is currently unknown.

Whole-study findings and limits: Clones shrinking between day 15 and 85 showed a balanced CD4/CD8 split, and those that grew later tilted toward CD4+. Cross-reactive memory appears to have joined, as suggested by some responding clones showing up in pre-infection memory.

One entry per CDR3 protein, called by TCRdb with MiXCR from the 5' RACE reads. The repertoire holds 450,000 or so distinct CDR3 sequences, approximately 23% seen once, with under 15% in the top ten. The sequence came from an adult woman who had mild COVID-19 (a few samples of this study predate the infection). Cell type and time point are not known. The rearrangement joins TRBV12-3 or TRBV12-4 to TRBJ1-1; TRBD1 matches 7 bases. Sequencing used PBMCs or a T cell subset sorted from them (not recorded which). The CDR3 sequence: CASSSSRGTEAFF. The CDR3 DNA reads TGTGCCAGCAGTTCTTCCAGGGGGACTGAAGCTTTCTTT.